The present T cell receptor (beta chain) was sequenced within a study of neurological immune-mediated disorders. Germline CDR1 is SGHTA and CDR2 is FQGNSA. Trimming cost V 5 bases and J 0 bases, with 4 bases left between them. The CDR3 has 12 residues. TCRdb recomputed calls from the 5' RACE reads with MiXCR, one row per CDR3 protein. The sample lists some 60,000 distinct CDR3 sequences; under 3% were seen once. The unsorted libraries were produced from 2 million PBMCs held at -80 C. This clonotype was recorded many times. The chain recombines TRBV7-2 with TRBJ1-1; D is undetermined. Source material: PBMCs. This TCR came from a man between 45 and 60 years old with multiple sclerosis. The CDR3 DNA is TGTGCCAGCAGCAGGGTGAACACTGAAGCTTTCTTT. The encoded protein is CASSRVNTEAFF.